This T cell receptor (beta chain) was obtained from a study of yellow fever vaccine responses in identical twins. The study's findings and limits: Twins reportedly mounted vaccine T cell responses that seemed partly convergent, partly personalized.

On this clonotype itself: The target antigen is unknown.

MiXCR, run by TCRdb on the RT-PCR reads, gives a single entry per CDR3 protein. The sample includes tens of thousands of distinct CDR3 sequences, almost 60% of them seen just once. The V gene's germline CDR1 is KGHSH and CDR2 LQKENI. CDR3 length: 13 amino acids. The V end was cut by 0 bases, the J end by 5 bases, with 8 bases between. The chain uses TRBV18 and TRBJ2-7; D gene ambiguous. Sequencing was performed on T cells from blood (PBMCs), unsorted or a sorted subset (not recorded which), taken before or after yellow fever vaccination (not recorded which). The receptor's source is a woman aged 18-29 years who received the yellow fever vaccine. For the CDR3, the DNA is TGTGCCAGCTCACCACCAGGGCGGCACGAGCAGTACTTC. Protein: CASSPPGRHEQYF.